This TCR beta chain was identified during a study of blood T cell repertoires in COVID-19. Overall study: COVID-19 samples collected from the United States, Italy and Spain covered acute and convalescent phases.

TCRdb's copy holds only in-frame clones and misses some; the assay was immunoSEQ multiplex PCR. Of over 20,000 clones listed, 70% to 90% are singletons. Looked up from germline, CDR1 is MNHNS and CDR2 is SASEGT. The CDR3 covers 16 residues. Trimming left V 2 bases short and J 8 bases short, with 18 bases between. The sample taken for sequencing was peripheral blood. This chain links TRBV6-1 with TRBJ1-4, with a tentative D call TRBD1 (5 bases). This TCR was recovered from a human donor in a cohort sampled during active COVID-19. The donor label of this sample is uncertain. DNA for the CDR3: TGTGCCAGCAGTGAACCCCTCGCAGGGTGGGCGGAAAAACTGTTTTTT. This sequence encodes CASSEPLAGWAEKLFF.